The 5 T cell receptor beta chains reported below all come from one sample, sequenced in a study of identical twins. TCRdb ran MiXCR on the 5' RACE reads and lists one entry per CDR3 protein. This table has some 1,600,000 distinct CDR3 sequences, more than 30% appearing once. Sequencing was performed on cord blood. The source is a newborn girl in good health.

As regards this clonotype: Sequence at one end of the junction differs from germline and may be a read error. The rearrangement links TRBV10-3 to TRBJ1-5, with D perhaps matching TRBD1 (6 bases). The CDR3 has 13 amino acids. Germline V CDR1 and CDR2: ENHRY, SYGVKD. Here the CDR3 reads CAINADSSQLQHF. For the CDR3, the DNA is TGTGCCATCAATGCGGACAGTAGTCAGCTCCAGCATTTT.

In this sample, this clonotype turned up a few times. A junction end diverges from the germline sequence, so it may reflect a read error. The J gene is TRBJ1-2, the V gene TRBV14, with 7 bases identical to TRBD1. Germline CDR1 and CDR2: SGHDN and FVKESK. The CDR3 consists of 13 residues. CDR3 coding DNA: TGTGCCAACAGCAACCGGGACAGTTGGGGCTACACCTTC. Translation: CANSNRDSWGYTF.

This clonotype was detected many times. The rearrangement joins TRBV5-1 to TRBJ2-7; no definite D call. CDR1 SGHRS and CDR2 YFSETQ come from the germline V gene. The germline V and J ends were trimmed by 0 bases and 4 bases, with 8 bases remaining between them. The CDR3 is 13 residues long. DNA for the CDR3: TGCGCCAGCAGCTTGGGGACGGAATACGAGCAGTACTTC. Residues: CASSLGTEYEQYF.

The V call is TRBV10-3, the J call TRBJ1-6; 8 positions agree with TRBD1. The trim removed 3 bases at V and 7 bases at J, leaving 8 bases unmatched. This CDR3 has 16 amino acids. Germline V gives CDR1 ENHRY, CDR2 SYGVKD. CDR3 protein: CAISDQGAARNSPLHF. The DNA of the CDR3 is TGTGCCATCAGTGACCAGGGGGCGGCTAGGAATTCACCCCTCCACTTT.

The rearrangement joins TRBV4-1 to TRBJ2-4; 10 bases map to TRBD2. The CDR3 is made up of 16 amino acids. CDR1 is MGHRA and CDR2 is YSYEKL in the germline V gene. V gave up 0 bases and J gave up 7 bases; unmatched junction bases: 6. CDR3 DNA sequence: TGCGCCAGCAGCCAAGAACAGGCTAGCGGGAGCAACATTCAGTACTTC. This translates into CASSQEQASGSNIQYF.